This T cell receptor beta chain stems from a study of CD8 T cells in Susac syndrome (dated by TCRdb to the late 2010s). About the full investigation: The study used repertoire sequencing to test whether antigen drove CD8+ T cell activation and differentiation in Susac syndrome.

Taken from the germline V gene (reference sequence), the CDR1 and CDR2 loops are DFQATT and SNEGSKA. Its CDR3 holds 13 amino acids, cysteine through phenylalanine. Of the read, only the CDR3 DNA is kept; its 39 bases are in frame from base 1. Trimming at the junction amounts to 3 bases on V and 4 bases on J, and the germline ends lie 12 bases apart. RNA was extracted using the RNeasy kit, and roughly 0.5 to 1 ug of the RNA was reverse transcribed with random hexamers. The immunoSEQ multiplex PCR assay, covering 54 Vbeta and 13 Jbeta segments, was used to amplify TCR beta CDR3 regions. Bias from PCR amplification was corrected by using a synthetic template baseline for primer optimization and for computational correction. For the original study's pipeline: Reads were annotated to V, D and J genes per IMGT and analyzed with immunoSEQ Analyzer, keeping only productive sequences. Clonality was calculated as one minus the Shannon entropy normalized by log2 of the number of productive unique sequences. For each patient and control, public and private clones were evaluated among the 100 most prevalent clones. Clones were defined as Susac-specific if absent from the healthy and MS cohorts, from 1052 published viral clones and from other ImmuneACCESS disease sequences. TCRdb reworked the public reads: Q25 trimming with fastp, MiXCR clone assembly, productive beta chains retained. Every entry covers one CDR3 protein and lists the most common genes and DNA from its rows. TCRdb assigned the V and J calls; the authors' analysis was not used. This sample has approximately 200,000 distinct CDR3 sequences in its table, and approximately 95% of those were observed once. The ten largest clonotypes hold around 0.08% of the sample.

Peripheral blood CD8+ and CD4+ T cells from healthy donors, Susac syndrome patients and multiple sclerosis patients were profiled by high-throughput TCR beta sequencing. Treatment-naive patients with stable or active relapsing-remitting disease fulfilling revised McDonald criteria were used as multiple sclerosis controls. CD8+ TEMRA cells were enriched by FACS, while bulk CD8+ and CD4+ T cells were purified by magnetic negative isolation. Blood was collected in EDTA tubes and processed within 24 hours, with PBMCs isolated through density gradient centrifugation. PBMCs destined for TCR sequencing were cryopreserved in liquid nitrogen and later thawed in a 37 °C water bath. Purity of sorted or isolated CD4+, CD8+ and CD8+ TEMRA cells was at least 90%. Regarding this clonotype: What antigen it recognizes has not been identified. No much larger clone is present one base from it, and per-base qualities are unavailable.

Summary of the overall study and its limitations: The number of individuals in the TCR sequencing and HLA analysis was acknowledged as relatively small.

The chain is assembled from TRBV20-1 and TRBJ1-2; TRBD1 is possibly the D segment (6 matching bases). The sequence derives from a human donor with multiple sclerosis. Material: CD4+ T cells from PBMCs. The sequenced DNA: TGCAGTGCTAGGGACAGATCGTTCTATGGCTACACCTTC. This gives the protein CSARDRSFYGYTF.